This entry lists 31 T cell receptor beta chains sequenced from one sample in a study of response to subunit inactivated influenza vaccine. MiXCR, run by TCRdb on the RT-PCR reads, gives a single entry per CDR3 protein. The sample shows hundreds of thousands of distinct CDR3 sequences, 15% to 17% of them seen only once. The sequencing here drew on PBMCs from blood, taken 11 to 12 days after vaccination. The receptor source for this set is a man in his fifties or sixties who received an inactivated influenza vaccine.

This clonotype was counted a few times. The CDR3 spells CASSLGPGYTEAFF. Written as DNA, the CDR3 is TGCGCCAGCAGCTTGGGTCCGGGGTATACTGAAGCTTTCTTT. The chain joins TRBV5-1 to TRBJ1-1; no clear D. V was trimmed by 0 bases and J by 5 bases, leaving 11 bases between them. Germline V gene lookup returns CDR1 SGHRS and CDR2 YFSETQ. This CDR3 has 14 amino acids.

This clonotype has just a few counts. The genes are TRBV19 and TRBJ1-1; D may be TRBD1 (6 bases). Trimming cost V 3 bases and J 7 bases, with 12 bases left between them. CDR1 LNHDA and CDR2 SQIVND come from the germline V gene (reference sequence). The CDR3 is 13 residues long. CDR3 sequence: CASSIWGRDEAFF. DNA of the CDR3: TGTGCCAGTAGTATTTGGGGGCGCGATGAAGCTTTCTTT.

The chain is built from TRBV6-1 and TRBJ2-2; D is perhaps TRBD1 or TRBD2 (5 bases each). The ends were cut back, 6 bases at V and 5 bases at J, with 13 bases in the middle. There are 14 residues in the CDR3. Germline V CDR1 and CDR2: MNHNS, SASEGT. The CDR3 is CASRRQGVTGELFF. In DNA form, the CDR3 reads TGTGCCAGCAGACGTCAGGGAGTAACCGGGGAGCTGTTTTTT.

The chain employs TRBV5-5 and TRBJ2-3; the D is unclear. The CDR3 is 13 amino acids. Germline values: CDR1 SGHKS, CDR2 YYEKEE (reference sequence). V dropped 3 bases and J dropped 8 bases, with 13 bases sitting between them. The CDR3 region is CASSSGLVATQYF. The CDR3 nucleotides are TGTGCCAGCAGCTCGGGCCTCGTGGCTACGCAGTATTTT.

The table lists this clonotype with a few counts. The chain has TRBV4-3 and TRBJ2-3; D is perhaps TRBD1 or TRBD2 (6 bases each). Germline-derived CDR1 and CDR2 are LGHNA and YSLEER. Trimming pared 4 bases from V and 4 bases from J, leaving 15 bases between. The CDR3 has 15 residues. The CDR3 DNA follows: TGCGCCAGCAGCCGCGGGACAATTCGCGCAGATACGCAGTATTTT. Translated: CASSRGTIRADTQYF.

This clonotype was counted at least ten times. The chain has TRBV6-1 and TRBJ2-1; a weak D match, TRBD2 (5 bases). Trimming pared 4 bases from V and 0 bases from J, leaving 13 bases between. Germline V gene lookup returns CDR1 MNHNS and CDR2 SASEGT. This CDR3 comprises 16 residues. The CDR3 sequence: CASSVGWRSSYNEQFF. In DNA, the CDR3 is TGTGCCAGCAGTGTCGGATGGAGGAGCTCCTACAATGAGCAGTTCTTC.

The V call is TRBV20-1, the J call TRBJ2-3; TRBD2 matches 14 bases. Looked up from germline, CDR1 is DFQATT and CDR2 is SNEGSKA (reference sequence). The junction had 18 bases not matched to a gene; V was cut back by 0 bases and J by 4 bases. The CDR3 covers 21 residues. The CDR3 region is CSARDRRGRLAGGPSPDTQYF. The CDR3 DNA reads TGCAGTGCTAGAGATCGAAGGGGGAGACTAGCGGGGGGGCCCTCCCCAGATACGCAGTATTTT.

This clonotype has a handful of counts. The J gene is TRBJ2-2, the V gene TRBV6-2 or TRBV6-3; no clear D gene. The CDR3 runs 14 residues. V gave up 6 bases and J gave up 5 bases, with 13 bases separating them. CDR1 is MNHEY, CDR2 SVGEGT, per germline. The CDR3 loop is CASSQGRITGELFF. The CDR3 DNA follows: TGTGCCAGCAGCCAAGGACGGATTACCGGGGAGCTGTTTTTT.

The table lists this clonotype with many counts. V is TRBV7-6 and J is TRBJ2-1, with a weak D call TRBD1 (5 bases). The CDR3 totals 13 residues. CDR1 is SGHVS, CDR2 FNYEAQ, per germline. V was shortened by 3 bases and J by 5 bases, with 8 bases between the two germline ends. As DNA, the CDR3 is TGTGCCAGCAGCTTGGACACGAACAATGAGCAGTTCTTC. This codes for CASSLDTNNEQFF.

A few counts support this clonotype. CDR3 sequence: CSALGGALTDTQYF. The CDR3 DNA follows: TGCAGTGCCCTAGGAGGGGCCCTCACAGATACGCAGTATTTT. The chain couples TRBV20-1 to TRBJ2-3; the D gene is possibly TRBD2 (6 bases). The CDR3 is 14 residues long. V was clipped by 6 bases and J by 2 bases, with 15 bases between them. Germline CDR1 reads DFQATT; CDR2 reads SNEGSKA (reference sequence).

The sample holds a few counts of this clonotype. The CDR3 DNA reads TGTGCCAGCAGTGAAGGACTAGCGAGATCCTACAATGAGCAGTTCTTC. It encodes CASSEGLARSYNEQFF. The rearrangement uses TRBV25-1 and TRBJ2-1; 9 bases are shared with TRBD2. CDR1 and CDR2 from the germline V gene are MGHDK and SYGVNS. This CDR3 comprises 16 residues. V was pared by 2 bases and J by 1 base, with 3 bases of the junction left unmatched. Based on the CDR3 plus reference TRBV25-1 and TRBJ2-1, the full variable domain is EADIYQTPRYLVIGTGKKITLECSQTMGHDKMYWYQQDPGMELHLIHYSYGVNSTEKGDLSSESTVSRIRTEHFPLTLESARPSHTSQYLCASSEGLARSYNEQFFGPGTRLTVL.

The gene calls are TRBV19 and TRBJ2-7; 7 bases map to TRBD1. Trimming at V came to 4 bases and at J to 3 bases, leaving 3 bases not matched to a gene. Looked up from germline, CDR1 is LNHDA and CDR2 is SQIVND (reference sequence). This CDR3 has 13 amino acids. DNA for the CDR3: TGTGCCAGTAGTACACACAGGGGCTACGAGCAGTACTTC. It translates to CASSTHRGYEQYF.

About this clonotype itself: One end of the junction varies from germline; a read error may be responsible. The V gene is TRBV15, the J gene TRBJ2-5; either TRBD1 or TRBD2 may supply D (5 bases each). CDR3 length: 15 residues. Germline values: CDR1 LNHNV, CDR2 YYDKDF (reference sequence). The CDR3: CTTGAAVGDQETQYF. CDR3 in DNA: TGTACCACCGGGGCCGCGGTGGGGGATCAAGAGACCCAGTACTTC.

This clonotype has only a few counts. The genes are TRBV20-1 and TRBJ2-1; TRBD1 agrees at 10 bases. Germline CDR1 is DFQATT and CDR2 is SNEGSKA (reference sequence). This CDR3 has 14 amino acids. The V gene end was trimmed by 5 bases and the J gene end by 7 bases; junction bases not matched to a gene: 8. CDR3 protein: CSAPRQGARNEQFF. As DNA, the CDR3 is TGCAGTGCTCCAAGACAGGGGGCGCGGAATGAGCAGTTCTTC.

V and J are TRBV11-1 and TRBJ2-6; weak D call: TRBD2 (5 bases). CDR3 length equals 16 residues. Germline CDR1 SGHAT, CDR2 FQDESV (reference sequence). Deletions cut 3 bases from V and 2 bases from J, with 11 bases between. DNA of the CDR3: TGTGCCAGCAGCTTTTATGGAGGTGCTGGGGCCAACGTCCTGACTTTC. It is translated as CASSFYGGAGANVLTF.

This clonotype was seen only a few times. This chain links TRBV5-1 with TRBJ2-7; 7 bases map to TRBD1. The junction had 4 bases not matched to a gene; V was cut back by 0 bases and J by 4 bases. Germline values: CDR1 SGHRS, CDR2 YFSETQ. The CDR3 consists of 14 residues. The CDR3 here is CASSLEDRSYEQYF. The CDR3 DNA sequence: TGCGCCAGCAGCTTGGAGGACAGGTCTTACGAGCAGTACTTC.

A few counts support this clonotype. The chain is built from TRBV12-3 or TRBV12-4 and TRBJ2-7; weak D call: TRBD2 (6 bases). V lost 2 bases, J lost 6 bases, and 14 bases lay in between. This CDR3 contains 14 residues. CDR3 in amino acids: CASSLKEGRAEQYF. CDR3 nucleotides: TGTGCCAGCAGTTTAAAGGAGGGGCGGGCCGAGCAGTACTTC.

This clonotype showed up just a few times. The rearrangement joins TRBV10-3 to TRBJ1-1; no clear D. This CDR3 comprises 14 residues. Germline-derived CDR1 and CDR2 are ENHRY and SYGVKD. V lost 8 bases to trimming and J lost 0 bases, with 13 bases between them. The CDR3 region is CAIGGGNMNTEAFF. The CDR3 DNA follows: TGTGCCATCGGTGGAGGGAACATGAACACTGAAGCTTTCTTT.

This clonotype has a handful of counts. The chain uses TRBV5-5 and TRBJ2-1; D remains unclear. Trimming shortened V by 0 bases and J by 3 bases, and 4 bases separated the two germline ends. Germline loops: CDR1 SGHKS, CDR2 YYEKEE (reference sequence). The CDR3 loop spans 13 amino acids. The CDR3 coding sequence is TGTGCCAGCAGCTTGGTATACTACAATGAGCAGTTCTTC. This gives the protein CASSLVYYNEQFF.

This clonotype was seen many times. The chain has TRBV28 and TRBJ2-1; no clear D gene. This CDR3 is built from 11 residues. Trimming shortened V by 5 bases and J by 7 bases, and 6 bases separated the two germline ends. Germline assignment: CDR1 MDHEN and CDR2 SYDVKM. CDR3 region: CASSPRNEQFF. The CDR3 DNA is TGTGCCAGCAGTCCCCGGAATGAGCAGTTCTTC.

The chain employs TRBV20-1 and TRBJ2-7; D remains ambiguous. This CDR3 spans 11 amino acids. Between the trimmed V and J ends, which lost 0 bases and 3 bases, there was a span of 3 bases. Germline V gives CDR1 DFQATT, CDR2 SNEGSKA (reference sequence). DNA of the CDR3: TGCAGTGCTAGAGAGGACTACGAGCAGTACTTC. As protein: CSAREDYEQYF.

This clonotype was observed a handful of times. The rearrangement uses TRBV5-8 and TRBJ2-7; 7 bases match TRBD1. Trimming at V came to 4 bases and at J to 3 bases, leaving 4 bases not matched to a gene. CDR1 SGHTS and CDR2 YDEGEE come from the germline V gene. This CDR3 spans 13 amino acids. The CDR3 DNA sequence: TGTGCCAGCAGCAAACGGGACAGCTACGAGCAGTACTTC. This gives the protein CASSKRDSYEQYF.

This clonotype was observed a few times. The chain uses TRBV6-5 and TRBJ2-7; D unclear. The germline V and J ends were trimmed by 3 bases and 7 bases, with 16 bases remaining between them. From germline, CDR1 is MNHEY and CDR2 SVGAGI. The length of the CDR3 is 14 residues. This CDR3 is CASSYNGGSNEQYF. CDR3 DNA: TGTGCCAGCAGTTATAATGGCGGATCTAATGAGCAGTACTTC.

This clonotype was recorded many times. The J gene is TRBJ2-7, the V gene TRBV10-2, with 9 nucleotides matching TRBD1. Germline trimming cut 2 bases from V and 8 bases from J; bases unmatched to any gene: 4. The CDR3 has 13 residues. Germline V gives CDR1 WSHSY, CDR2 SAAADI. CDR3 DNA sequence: TGCGCCAGCAGTGAGGTAACAGGGGGCAAGCAGTACTTC. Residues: CASSEVTGGKQYF.

CDR3 loop: CATSRDPQVDREQYF. The CDR3 coding sequence is TGTGCCACCAGCAGAGACCCCCAGGTCGATCGGGAGCAGTACTTC. V gene TRBV15 combines with J gene TRBJ2-7; no firm D call. CDR1 and CDR2 (germline): LNHNV, YYDKDF (reference sequence). Trimming stripped 0 bases from V and 7 bases from J, with 16 bases between. The CDR3 is 15 residues long.

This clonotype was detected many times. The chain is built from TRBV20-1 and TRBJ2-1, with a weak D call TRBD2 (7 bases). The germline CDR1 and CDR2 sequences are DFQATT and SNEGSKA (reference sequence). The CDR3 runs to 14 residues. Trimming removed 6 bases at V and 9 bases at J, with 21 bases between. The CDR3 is CSASTDGGLGEQFF. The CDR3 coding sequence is TGCAGTGCCTCGACCGACGGGGGGCTGGGTGAGCAGTTCTTC.

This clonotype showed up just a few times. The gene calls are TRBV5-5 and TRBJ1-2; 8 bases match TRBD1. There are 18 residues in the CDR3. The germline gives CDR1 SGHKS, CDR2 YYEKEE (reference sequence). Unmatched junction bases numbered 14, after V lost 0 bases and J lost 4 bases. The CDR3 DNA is TGTGCCAGCAGCTTGGGCCCAGGGGGCGCGGGACTACTCTATGGCTACACCTTC. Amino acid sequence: CASSLGPGGAGLLYGYTF.

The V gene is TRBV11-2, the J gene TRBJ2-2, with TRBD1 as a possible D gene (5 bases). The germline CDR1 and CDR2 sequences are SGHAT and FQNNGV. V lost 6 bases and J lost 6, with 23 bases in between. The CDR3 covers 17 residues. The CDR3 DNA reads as TGTGCCAGCAGGGGGCAGGCCGGTATCTTCGGTGCCGGGGAGCTGTTTTTT. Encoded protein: CASRGQAGIFGAGELFF.

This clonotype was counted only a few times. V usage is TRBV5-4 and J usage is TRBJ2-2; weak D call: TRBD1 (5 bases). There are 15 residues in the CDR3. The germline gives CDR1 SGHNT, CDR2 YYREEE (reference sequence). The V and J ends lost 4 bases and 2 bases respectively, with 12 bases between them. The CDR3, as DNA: TGTGCCAGCAGCCCTTTAGACAGCAACACCGGGGAGCTGTTTTTT. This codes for CASSPLDSNTGELFF.

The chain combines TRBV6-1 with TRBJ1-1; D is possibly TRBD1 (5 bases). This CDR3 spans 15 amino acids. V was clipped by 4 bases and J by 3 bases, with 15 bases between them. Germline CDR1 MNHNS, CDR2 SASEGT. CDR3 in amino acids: CASSGDQGWYTEAFF. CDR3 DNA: TGTGCCAGCAGTGGGGATCAGGGTTGGTACACTGAAGCTTTCTTT.

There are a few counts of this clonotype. The CDR3 DNA reads TGTGCCAGCAGCTTAGCGGGCCCAGGGTCACCCCTCCACTTT. Translated, it gives CASSLAGPGSPLHF. The chain carries TRBV7-2 and TRBJ1-6; D is perhaps TRBD1 (5 bases). The CDR3 is 14 amino acids. Trimming shortened V by 0 bases and J by 10 bases, and 10 bases separated the two germline ends. CDR1 is SGHTA, CDR2 FQGNSA, per germline.